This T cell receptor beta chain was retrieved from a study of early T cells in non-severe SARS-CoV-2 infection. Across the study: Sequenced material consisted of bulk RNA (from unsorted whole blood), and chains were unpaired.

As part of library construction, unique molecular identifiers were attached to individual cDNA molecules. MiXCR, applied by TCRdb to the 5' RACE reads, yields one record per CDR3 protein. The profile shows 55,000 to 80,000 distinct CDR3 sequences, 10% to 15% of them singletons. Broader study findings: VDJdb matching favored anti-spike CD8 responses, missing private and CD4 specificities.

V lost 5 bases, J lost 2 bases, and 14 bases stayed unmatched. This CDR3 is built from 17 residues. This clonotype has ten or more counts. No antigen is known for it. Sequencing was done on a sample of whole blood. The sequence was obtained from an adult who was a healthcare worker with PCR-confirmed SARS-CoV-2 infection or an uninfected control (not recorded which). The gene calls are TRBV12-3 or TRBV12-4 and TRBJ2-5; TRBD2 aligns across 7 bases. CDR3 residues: CASSKEGLRGRQETQYF. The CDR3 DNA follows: TGTGCCAGCAGTAAAGAGGGCCTTCGCGGGAGACAAGAGACCCAGTACTTC.